The source of this T cell receptor (beta chain) is a study of kidney transplant recipient with SARS-CoV-2 infection. This clonotype was counted many times. Via MiXCR, TCRdb re-called the reads, giving one row per CDR3 protein. The sample shows 200,000 to 300,000 distinct CDR3 sequences, around 28% of them seen only once. Germline V gives CDR1 DFQATT, CDR2 SNEGSKA (reference sequence). Losses at the gene ends were 6 bases for V and 7 bases for J; bases not matched to a gene: 6. CDR3 length equals 12 residues. The chain employs TRBV20-1 and TRBJ1-3, with TRBD1 matching 7 bases. Specimen: a blood sample, collected at baseline and between days 110 and 120 from a kidney transplant recipient. This receptor was taken from a male patient aged 30 to 39 who had COVID-19 and was a kidney transplant recipient. Some T cells may be graft donor cells. CDR3 in DNA: TGCAGTGCCACCGACAGGGCTAACACCATATATTTT. This encodes CSATDRANTIYF.